This T cell receptor beta chain appears in the sequencing data of a study of blood T cell repertoires in COVID-19. Ages ranged from about 18 to 89 years, with residence in more than 20 US areas. Measured with immunoSEQ multiplex PCR; TCRdb has only the in-frame clones, and not every one. This sample has 140,000 to 150,000 clones, with about 85% found just once. The sequencing input was PBMCs or T cells enriched from blood (not recorded which). The TCR comes from a woman between 40 and 50 years old who had recovered from COVID-19.

The CDR3 DNA reads as TGTGCCAGCAGTTACTCTACCCCGACAGGGACCACTGAAGCTTTCTTT. This gives the protein CASSYSTPTGTTEAFF. The chain carries TRBV6-2 or TRBV6-3 and TRBJ1-1; 7 nucleotides agree with TRBD1. This CDR3 is 16 amino acids long. Germline V gives CDR1 MNHEY, CDR2 SVGEGT. Trimming cost V 0 bases and J 4 bases; bases outside gene matches: 8.